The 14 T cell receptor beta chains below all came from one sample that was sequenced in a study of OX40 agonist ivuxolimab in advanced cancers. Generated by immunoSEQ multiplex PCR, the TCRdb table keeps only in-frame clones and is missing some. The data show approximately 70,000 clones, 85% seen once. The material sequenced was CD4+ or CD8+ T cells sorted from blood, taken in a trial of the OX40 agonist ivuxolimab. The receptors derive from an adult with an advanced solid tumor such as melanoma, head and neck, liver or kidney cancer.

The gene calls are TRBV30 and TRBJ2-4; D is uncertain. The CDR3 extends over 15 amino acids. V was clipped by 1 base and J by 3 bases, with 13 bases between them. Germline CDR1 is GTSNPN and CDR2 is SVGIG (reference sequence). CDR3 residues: CAWSGNSLSKNIQYF. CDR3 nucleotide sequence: TGTGCCTGGAGTGGGAACTCCTTAAGCAAAAACATTCAGTACTTC.

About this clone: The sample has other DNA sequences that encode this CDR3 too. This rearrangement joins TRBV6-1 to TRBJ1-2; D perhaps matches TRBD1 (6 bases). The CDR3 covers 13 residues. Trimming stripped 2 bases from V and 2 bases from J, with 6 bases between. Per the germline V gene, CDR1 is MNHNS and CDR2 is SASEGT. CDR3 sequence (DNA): TGTGCCAGCAGTGAAAGGGGGAACTATGGCTACACCTTC. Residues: CASSERGNYGYTF.

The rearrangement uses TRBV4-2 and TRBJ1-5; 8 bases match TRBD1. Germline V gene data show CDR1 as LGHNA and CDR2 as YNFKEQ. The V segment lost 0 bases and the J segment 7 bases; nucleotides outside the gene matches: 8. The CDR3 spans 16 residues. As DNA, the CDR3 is TGTGCCAGCAGCCAAGATTTGGCAGGGGGCGGACAGCCCCAGCATTTT. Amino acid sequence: CASSQDLAGGGQPQHF.

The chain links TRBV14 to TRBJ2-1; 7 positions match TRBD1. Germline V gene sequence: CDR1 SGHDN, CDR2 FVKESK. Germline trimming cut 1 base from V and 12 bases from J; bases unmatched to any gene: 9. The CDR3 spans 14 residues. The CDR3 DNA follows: TGTGCCAGCAGCCAAGTAAACCGGGACAGATCGCAGTTCTTC. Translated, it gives CASSQVNRDRSQFF.

CDR3 sequence reads: CASSLDSPSSYEQYF. The DNA for the CDR3 is TGCGCCAGCAGCTTGGACTCGCCGAGCTCCTACGAGCAGTACTTC. The chain has TRBV5-1 and TRBJ2-7; D gene uncertain. Deletions cut 0 bases from V and 0 bases from J, with 10 bases between. The CDR3 is made up of 15 amino acids. CDR1 is SGHRS and CDR2 is YFSETQ in the germline V gene.

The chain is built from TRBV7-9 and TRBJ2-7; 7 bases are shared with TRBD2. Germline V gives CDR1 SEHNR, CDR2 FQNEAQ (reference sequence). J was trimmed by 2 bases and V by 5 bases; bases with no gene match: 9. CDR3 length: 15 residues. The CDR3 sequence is CASSPGTNTPYEQYF. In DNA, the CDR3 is TGTGCCAGCAGCCCGGGGACTAATACACCCTACGAGCAGTACTTC.

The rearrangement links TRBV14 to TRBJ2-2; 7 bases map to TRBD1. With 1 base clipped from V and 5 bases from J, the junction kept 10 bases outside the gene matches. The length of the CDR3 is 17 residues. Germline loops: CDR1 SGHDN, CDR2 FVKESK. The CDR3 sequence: CASSQAFYRGRTGELFF. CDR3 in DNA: TGTGCCAGCAGCCAAGCGTTTTACAGGGGAAGGACCGGGGAGCTGTTTTTT.

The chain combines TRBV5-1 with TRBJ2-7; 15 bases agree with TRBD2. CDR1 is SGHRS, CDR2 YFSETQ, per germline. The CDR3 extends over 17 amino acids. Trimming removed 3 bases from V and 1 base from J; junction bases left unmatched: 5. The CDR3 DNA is TGCGCCAGCAGCTGGGGACTAGCGGGAGGCGTTTCCTACGAGCAGTACTTC. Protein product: CASSWGLAGGVSYEQYF.

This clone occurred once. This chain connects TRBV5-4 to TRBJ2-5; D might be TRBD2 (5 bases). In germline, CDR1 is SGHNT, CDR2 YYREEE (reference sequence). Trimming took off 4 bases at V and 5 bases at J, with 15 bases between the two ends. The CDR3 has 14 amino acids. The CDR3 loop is CASSRPGGQETQYF. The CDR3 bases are TGTGCCAGCAGCCGGCCCGGCGGGCAGGAGACCCAGTACTTC.

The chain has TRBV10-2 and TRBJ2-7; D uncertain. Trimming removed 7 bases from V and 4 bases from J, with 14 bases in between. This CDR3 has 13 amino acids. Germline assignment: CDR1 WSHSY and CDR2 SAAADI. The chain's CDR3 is CASTLESIYEQYF. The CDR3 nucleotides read TGCGCCAGCACCTTGGAGTCGATATACGAGCAGTACTTC.

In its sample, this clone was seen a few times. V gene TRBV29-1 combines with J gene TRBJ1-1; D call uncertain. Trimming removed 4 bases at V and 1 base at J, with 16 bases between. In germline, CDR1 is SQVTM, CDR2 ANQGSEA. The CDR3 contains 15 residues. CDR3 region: CSVGRSGSANTEAFF. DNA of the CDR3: TGCAGCGTTGGAAGATCGGGGTCAGCGAACACTGAAGCTTTCTTT.

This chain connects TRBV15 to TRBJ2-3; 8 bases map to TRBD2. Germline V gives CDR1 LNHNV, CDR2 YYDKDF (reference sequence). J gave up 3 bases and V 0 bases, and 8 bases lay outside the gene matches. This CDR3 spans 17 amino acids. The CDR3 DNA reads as TGTGCCACCAGCAGAGATCTAGGCGCGGGAGGTACAGATACGCAGTATTTT. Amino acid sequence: CATSRDLGAGGTDTQYF.

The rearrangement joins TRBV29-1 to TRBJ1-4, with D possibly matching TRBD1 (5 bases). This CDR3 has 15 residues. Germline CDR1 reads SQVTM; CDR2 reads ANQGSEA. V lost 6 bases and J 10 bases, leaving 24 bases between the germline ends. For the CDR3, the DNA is TGCAGCGTAGTGGCCCAAGGCCTCGGGGGGGGAAAACTGTTTTTT. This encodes CSVVAQGLGGGKLFF.

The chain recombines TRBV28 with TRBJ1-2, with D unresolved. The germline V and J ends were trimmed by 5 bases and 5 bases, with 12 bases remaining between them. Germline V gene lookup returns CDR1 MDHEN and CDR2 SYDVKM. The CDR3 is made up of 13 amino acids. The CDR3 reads CASSMATDYGYTF. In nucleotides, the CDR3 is TGTGCCAGCAGTATGGCGACGGATTATGGCTACACCTTC.